This T cell receptor beta chain comes out of a study of shared clonotypes between healthy human individuals. Those who donated, Caucasian adults without exception, all lived in Nashville, Tennessee. The germline V and J ends were trimmed by 6 bases and 9 bases, with 12 bases remaining between them. The CDR3 sequence is 13 residues long. Germline assignment: CDR1 MDHEN and CDR2 SYDVKM. Only in-frame clones appear in the TCRdb table, and some are missing; sequencing was by immunoSEQ multiplex PCR. The sample holds roughly 680,000 clones, roughly two thirds seen once. The clonotype originates from a woman aged 25 to 45 in good health. Material: memory CD4+ T cells sorted from blood. Subset given: CD45RA-negative fraction. The rearrangement links TRBV28 to TRBJ1-6; D is undetermined. Written as DNA, the CDR3 is TGTGCCAGCAGGACTGAAGGGTTTTCACCCCTCCACTTT. Translating it yields CASRTEGFSPLHF.